Listed below are T cell receptor beta chains from one sample, sequenced in a study of CD8 T cells in Susac syndrome. TCRdb called the immunoSEQ multiplex PCR reads again in MiXCR, with one record for every CDR3 protein. The sample shows some 100,000 distinct CDR3 sequences, approximately 95% of them seen only once. The sequenced material came from CD8+ T cells from PBMCs. The receptor set was obtained from a human donor with Susac syndrome. CDR3s include the opening cysteine and the closing phenylalanine or tryptophan. D genes are given only for firm matches. The size entry is marked missing in some rows and otherwise reads once, few, many or a size class.

D,V,size,J,CDR3,DNA
.,TRBV24-1,.,TRBJ2-2,CATQGNTGELFF,TGTGCCACCCAGGGGAACACCGGGGAGCTGTTTTTT
.,TRBV29-1,.,TRBJ1-1,CSVVLLLFREAFF,TGCAGCGTTGTCTTATTGCTTTTTCGAGAAGCTTTCTTT
TRBD1,TRBV7-2,.,TRBJ1-1,CASSQGQLNTEAFF,TGTGCCAGCAGCCAGGGACAGCTGAACACTGAAGCTTTCTTT
.,TRBV19,.,TRBJ2-1,CASSPDYLEQFF,TGTGCCAGTAGTCCCGATTATCTGGAGCAGTTCTTC
TRBD1,TRBV29-1,once,TRBJ1-4,CSVVGGQSATNEKLFF,TGCAGCGTTGTAGGGGGACAGTCTGCAACTAATGAAAAACTGTTTTTT
.,TRBV4-2,.,TRBJ2-3,CASSQMTTSSTDTQYF,TGTGCCAGCAGCCAGATGACTACTTCTAGCACAGATACGCAGTATTTT
.,TRBV6-6,.,TRBJ2-7,CASSYDDSNSYEQYF,TGTGCCAGCAGTTACGACGACAGCAACTCCTACGAGCAGTACTTC
.,TRBV27,.,TRBJ2-6,CASQKGSGANVLTF,TGTGCCAGCCAAAAAGGTTCTGGGGCCAACGTCCTGACTTTC
.,TRBV29-1,.,TRBJ2-1,CSAGGYEQFF,TGCAGCGCCGGCGGGTATGAGCAGTTCTTC
.,TRBV18,.,TRBJ2-2,CASSPLDSNTGELFF,TGTGCCAGCTCGCCTCTGGACTCAAACACCGGGGAGCTGTTTTTT
.,TRBV28,.,TRBJ2-2,CASSPKGSNTGELFF,TGTGCCAGCAGTCCCAAGGGAAGTAACACCGGGGAGCTGTTTTTT
.,TRBV4-2,.,TRBJ1-1,CASSHQGVKGEAFF,TGTGCCAGCAGTCACCAGGGAGTAAAGGGTGAAGCTTTCTTT
.,TRBV6-5,.,TRBJ2-2,CASSYSRMAGELFF,TGTGCCAGCAGTTACTCGAGAATGGCCGGGGAGCTGTTTTTT
.,TRBV19,.,TRBJ2-2,CASSIGPLGSGELFF,TGTGCCAGTAGTATCGGCCCCCTCGGGTCCGGGGAGCTGTTTTTT
.,TRBV12-3/TRBV12-4,.,TRBJ1-3,CASSFTSSGNTIYF,TGTGCCAGCAGTTTCACAAGCTCTGGAAACACCATATATTTT
.,TRBV15,.,TRBJ1-1,CATRENTEAFF,TGTGCCACCAGGGAGAACACTGAAGCTTTCTTT
.,TRBV3-1,.,TRBJ2-2,CASSQNQVGELFF,TGTGCCAGCAGCCAGAATCAAGTCGGGGAGCTGTTTTTT
.,TRBV29-1,.,TRBJ2-7,CSVMSPSSYEQYF,TGCAGCGTTATGAGTCCTTCCTCCTACGAGCAGTACTTC
.,TRBV12-3/TRBV12-4,.,TRBJ2-7,CASSVVVGSYEQYF,TGTGCCAGCAGTGTAGTAGTTGGCTCCTACGAGCAGTACTTC
TRBD1,TRBV20-1,.,TRBJ2-4,CSALIDRALQYF,TGCAGTGCACTGATAGACAGGGCCCTTCAGTACTTC
.,TRBV5-1,.,TRBJ2-1,CASSLAPTEQFF,TGCGCCAGCAGCTTGGCCCCAACTGAGCAGTTCTTC
.,TRBV12-3/TRBV12-4,once,TRBJ2-5,CASSLPESETQYF,TGTGCCAGCAGTTTGCCCGAATCAGAGACCCAGTACTTC